This T cell receptor (beta chain) was identified in a study of T-cell reconstitution after alpha-beta-depleted transplantation in children. Library preparation (for TCRbeta) was performed with unique molecular identifiers. TCRdb processed the PCR reads anew with MiXCR; each CDR3 protein has one entry. The repertoire consists of approximately 500,000 distinct CDR3 sequences, with approximately 10% occurring once and the leading ten covering just over 2%. This clonotype has ten or more counts. Its target is not known. Findings of the study overall: Day-60 TCRbeta diversity that was high in some patients was derived from surviving recipient T cells and thymic progenitors. A year post-transplant, T-cell counts and diversity derived mostly from newly produced T cells. In patients about two months after transplant, alpha-beta T cells reportedly arose from several hundred expanded graft clones.

V was pared by 4 bases and J by 4 bases, with 4 bases of the junction left unmatched. The CDR3 spans 12 residues. Germline V gene sequence: CDR1 SQVTM, CDR2 ANQGSEA. This sample comprised PBMCs, obtained before TCRalphabeta/CD19-depleted stem cell transplant. The receptor's source is a child under 10 years old with inherited bone marrow failure, due to receive a stem cell transplant. The chain uses TRBV29-1 and TRBJ2-7; 7 nucleotides align to TRBD2. The CDR3 sequence: CSVVGGSYEQYF. The CDR3 DNA reads TGCAGCGTTGTTGGCGGGAGTTACGAGCAGTACTTC.